Sequencing of this T cell receptor beta chain was carried out in a study of blood T cells in healthy people across ages. Study-wide results and caveats: Comparison with aged donors showed that long-lived donors had more naive CD4+ cells and higher diversity. PBMCs that were unsorted prevented a conclusive naive versus antigen-experienced comparison.

This clonotype was detected once. Its antigen is as yet unknown. A much larger clone differs from this one at a single base, so this may be a read error. The germline V gene encodes CDR1 SGHTA and CDR2 FQGNSA. The CDR3 is made up of 16 amino acids. With V trimmed by 7 bases and J by 13 bases, 20 bases remained unmatched. PCR was performed a second time for about 6 to 12 cycles using a sample-barcoded 5' primer and a J-beta primer mix. TCRdb redid the calling of the 5' RACE reads with MiXCR, one entry per CDR3 protein. Of about 650,000 distinct CDR3 sequences in the sample, less than 40% are singletons; the top ten hold 15% to 19%.

The chain has TRBV7-2 and TRBJ2-1; TRBD2 agrees at 9 bases. Sequenced sample: blood. The TCR comes from a woman older than 75 in good health. The CDR3 is CASNNRRASGEETQFF. Written as DNA, the CDR3 is TGTGCCAGCAACAATAGGCGGGCTAGCGGGGAAGAGACCCAGTTCTTC.